The present entry profiles one T cell receptor beta chain with its context. Its antigen is not known. Germline V gene lookup returns CDR1 KGHDR and CDR2 SFDVKD. V lost 0 bases to trimming and J lost 8 bases, with 6 bases between them. The CDR3 sequence is 12 residues long. Libraries for TCR beta were made by quantitative 5'-RACE with molecular barcodes. TCRdb recomputed calls from the 5' RACE reads with MiXCR, one row per CDR3 protein. Of around 480,000 distinct CDR3 sequences in the sample, approximately 17% were seen once. The sample belongs to a study of CD8 T cells in ankylosing spondylitis. Study-wide results and caveats: What appeared characteristic of ankylosing spondylitis blood was a TCR beta motif of about eight highly homologous variants. Reportedly, significant enrichment of disease-linked clones occurred in matched ankylosing spondylitis synovial fluid. Clones linked to the disease showed a CD8+ phenotype. They occurred at relatively low frequencies in peripheral blood.

This sequence was found in a male donor with ankylosing spondylitis. This rearrangement joins TRBV24-1 to TRBJ1-2, with D uncertain. Sequencing input: blood, either unsorted or a sorted T cell fraction (not recorded which). CDR3 loop: CATSDLRAGYTF. The CDR3 bases are TGTGCCACCAGTGATTTGCGGGCGGGCTACACCTTC.